The 28 T cell receptor beta chains in this list originate from one sample, sequenced in a study of blood T cell repertoires in COVID-19. The protocol was immunoSEQ multiplex PCR, while the TCRdb copy is restricted to in-frame clones and leaves out a portion. Of almost 70,000 clones listed, 75% to 90% are singletons. Source material: peripheral blood. Every receptor here comes from a woman aged 45-59 years with active COVID-19.

The CDR3 DNA follows: TGTGCCAGCAGTTTATTAACGGGACTAGTAGGCAATGAGCAGTTCTTC. Translating gives CASSLLTGLVGNEQFF. The chain is built from TRBV27 and TRBJ2-1; 8 bases fit TRBD2. V was clipped by 1 base and J by 6 bases; unmatched bases: 8. Germline V gene sequence: CDR1 MNHEY, CDR2 SMNVEV (reference sequence). The CDR3 is made up of 16 amino acids.

This chain uses TRBV19 with TRBJ1-3, with D possibly being TRBD1 (5 bases). Germline values: CDR1 LNHDA, CDR2 SQIVND (reference sequence). V was cut by 4 bases and J by 2 bases, with 12 bases left in between. There are 15 residues in the CDR3. CDR3: CASSTQGAPGNTIYF. DNA for the CDR3: TGTGCCAGTAGTACCCAAGGGGCGCCTGGAAACACCATATATTTT.

The J gene is TRBJ1-2, the V gene TRBV18, with 7 nucleotides matching TRBD1. The germline V gene encodes CDR1 KGHSH and CDR2 LQKENI. The CDR3 runs 13 residues. The junction had 5 bases not matched to a gene; V was cut back by 5 bases and J by 5 bases. In DNA, the CDR3 is TGTGCCAGCTCAAGGGACAGTCAGTATGGCTACACCTTC. It translates to CASSRDSQYGYTF.

The chain recombines TRBV6-2 or TRBV6-3 with TRBJ2-7; a weak D match, TRBD2 (5 bases). Germline V gene lookup returns CDR1 MNHEY and CDR2 SVGEGT. The ends were cut back, 0 bases at V and 9 bases at J, with 21 bases in the middle. The CDR3 is made up of 16 amino acids. CDR3 coding DNA: TGTGCCAGCAGTTACTCAATGGGCGCGGGCCCCCGCGGGCAGTACTTC. Its protein product is CASSYSMGAGPRGQYF.

The chain combines TRBV7-2 with TRBJ2-7; maybe TRBD2 (5 bases). V lost 3 bases to trimming and J lost 3 bases, with 15 bases between them. The CDR3 loop spans 15 amino acids. The germline CDR1 and CDR2 sequences are SGHTA and FQGNSA. The CDR3 is CASSFIAGGNYEQYF. The CDR3 coding sequence is TGTGCCAGCAGCTTTATAGCTGGAGGCAACTACGAGCAGTACTTC.

This sequence joins TRBV9 and TRBJ2-1; TRBD2 aligns across 9 bases. With 0 bases clipped from V and 7 bases from J, the junction kept 8 bases outside the gene matches. Germline-derived CDR1 and CDR2 are SGDLS and YYNGEE. The CDR3 consists of 16 residues. CDR3 loop: CASSVVGGRELNEQFF. CDR3 bases: TGTGCCAGCAGCGTAGTAGGCGGGAGGGAGCTAAATGAGCAGTTCTTC.

This rearrangement joins TRBV6-5 to TRBJ1-2, with D perhaps TRBD1 (5 bases). CDR3 length equals 16 residues. V lost 0 bases, J lost 5 bases, and 16 bases lay in between. CDR1 is MNHEY and CDR2 is SVGAGI in the germline V gene. Written as DNA, the CDR3 is TGTGCCAGCAGTTACTCGACTTCCGACAGAGCATATGGCTACACCTTC. This sequence encodes CASSYSTSDRAYGYTF.

J is TRBJ2-5 and V is TRBV18, with D unresolved. Trimming cost V 9 bases and J 2 bases, with 13 bases left between them. CDR1 is KGHSH and CDR2 is LQKENI in the germline V gene. The CDR3 is 13 amino acids. In DNA, the CDR3 is TGTGCCAGTTCTCCTAGAGTACAAGAGACCCAGTACTTC. This encodes CASSPRVQETQYF.

The chain recombines TRBV5-4 with TRBJ2-7; 11 bases match TRBD2. The germline CDR1 and CDR2 sequences are SGHNT and YYREEE (reference sequence). The CDR3 is made up of 16 amino acids. J was trimmed by 4 bases and V by 2 bases; bases with no gene match: 8. The CDR3 loop is CASSFRLAGTTYEQYF. The CDR3 DNA reads TGTGCCAGCAGCTTCCGACTAGCGGGAACCACTTACGAGCAGTACTTC.

This chain uses TRBV9 with TRBJ1-3; D ambiguous. V lost 4 bases and J 0 bases, leaving 8 bases between the germline ends. The CDR3 has 14 residues. The germline gives CDR1 SGDLS, CDR2 YYNGEE. The CDR3 spells CASSSLYSGNTIYF. CDR3 nucleotides: TGTGCCAGCAGCTCTCTGTACTCTGGAAACACCATATATTTT.

This chain connects TRBV12-3 or TRBV12-4 to TRBJ2-1; 7 bases are shared with TRBD2. The length of the CDR3 is 13 residues. The CDR3 sequence: CGSGGSSYNEQFF. The CDR3 DNA follows: TGTGGGTCGGGAGGTAGTTCCTACAATGAGCAGTTCTTC.

The rearrangement uses TRBV21-1 and TRBJ1-1; the D call of TRBD1 is as the table states it, not checked on the DNA. TRBV21-1 corresponds to a pseudogene. The CDR3 contains 16 residues. The CDR3: CASSKGHRFAKTEAFF. The DNA for the CDR3 is TGTGCCAGCAGCAAAGGACACAGGTTTGCGAAGACTGAAGCTTTCTTT.

The chain carries TRBV28 and TRBJ2-7; the D gene is possibly TRBD1 (6 bases). Germline CDR1 is MDHEN and CDR2 is SYDVKM. The CDR3 runs 16 residues. V lost 8 bases and J 1 base, leaving 21 bases between the germline ends. The CDR3 region has the DNA TGTGCCAGCGCCGCCCCAGCCGGACAGATATCCTACGAGCAGTACTTC. It codes for CASAAPAGQISYEQYF.

The chain joins TRBV6-5 to TRBJ1-4; 8 bases match TRBD1. J was trimmed by 5 bases and V by 6 bases; bases with no gene match: 8. CDR1 and CDR2 (germline): MNHEY, SVGAGI. The CDR3 is made up of 15 amino acids. CDR3 nucleotide sequence: TGTGCCAGCAGCTATCAGGGGGCTGAAAATGAAAAACTGTTTTTT. Translating it yields CASSYQGAENEKLFF.

This chain links TRBV7-2 with TRBJ2-1, with 8 positions matching TRBD2. Germline V gives CDR1 SGHTA, CDR2 FQGNSA. The trim removed 5 bases at V and 8 bases at J, leaving 14 bases unmatched. This CDR3 is built from 16 residues. The CDR3 nucleotides read TGTGCCAGCAGCGCTGACGCGGGAGGACCGCTACATGAGCAGTTCTTC. Protein sequence: CASSADAGGPLHEQFF.

This CDR3 is CASSSRTGTGGMFLFF. The CDR3 DNA follows: TGTGCCAGCAGCTCCCGAACCGGGACAGGGGGGATGTTTCTCTTCTTC. The rearrangement uses TRBV7-9 and TRBJ2-1; 11 nucleotides match TRBD1. CDR1 and CDR2 (germline): SEHNR, FQNEAQ (reference sequence). The CDR3 sequence is 16 residues long. V was pared by 4 bases and J by 16 bases, with 18 bases of the junction left unmatched.

The chain recombines TRBV5-4 with TRBJ1-1; D is unclear. V lost 0 bases and J 2 bases, leaving 5 bases between the germline ends. Germline values: CDR1 SGHNT, CDR2 YYREEE (reference sequence). The CDR3 spans 13 residues. CDR3 protein: CASSLDSNTEAFF. The DNA of the CDR3 is TGTGCCAGCAGCTTGGACAGTAACACTGAAGCTTTCTTT.

This rearrangement joins TRBV14 to TRBJ2-7; TRBD2 agrees at 7 bases. This CDR3 is built from 15 residues. Germline-derived CDR1 and CDR2 are SGHDN and FVKESK. The ends lost 1 base at V and 2 bases at J; junction bases unmatched: 5. DNA of the CDR3: TGTGCCAGCAGCCAAGGGCCTAGCGGAACCTACGAGCAGTACTTC. Encoded protein: CASSQGPSGTYEQYF.

This clone was seen a few times. The chain joins TRBV5-4 to TRBJ2-7; weak D call: TRBD1 (7 bases). The ends were cut back, 0 bases at V and 5 bases at J, with 15 bases in the middle. CDR3 size: 15 residues. Germline-derived CDR1 and CDR2 are SGHNT and YYREEE (reference sequence). CDR3 loop: CASSLAAGGLDEQYF. CDR3 bases: TGTGCCAGCAGCTTGGCCGCAGGGGGACTGGACGAGCAGTACTTC.

The chain uses TRBV9 and TRBJ2-1; 7 bases map to TRBD2. The CDR3 length is 15 residues. CDR1 SGDLS and CDR2 YYNGEE come from the germline V gene. Trimming cost V 3 bases and J 6 bases; bases outside gene matches: 9. The CDR3, as DNA: TGTGCCAGCAGCGCCTCGACTAGCCCCGCCAATGAGCAGTTCTTC. Amino acids: CASSASTSPANEQFF.

The chain couples TRBV6-5 to TRBJ2-1; 12 nucleotides align to TRBD2. V shed 6 bases and J 4 bases; nucleotides not matched to a gene: 4. Germline V gene data show CDR1 as MNHEY and CDR2 as SVGAGI. The CDR3 totals 15 residues. The CDR3 DNA reads TGTGCCAGCAGGCCGACTAGCGGGAGTTACAATGAGCAGTTCTTC. Encoded protein: CASRPTSGSYNEQFF.

This rearrangement joins TRBV4-1 to TRBJ2-5; unclear D gene. This CDR3 is built from 13 residues. V was shortened by 4 bases and J by 0 bases, with 6 bases between the two germline ends. Germline CDR1 MGHRA, CDR2 YSYEKL. CDR3 nucleotide sequence: TGCGCCAGCAGCCCCCGTCACCAAGAGACCCAGTACTTC. Translated, it gives CASSPRHQETQYF.

This chain joins TRBV3-1 (or the pseudogene TRBV3-2) and TRBJ1-4; 7 bases align to TRBD1. V was pared by 5 bases and J by 4 bases, with 16 bases of the junction left unmatched. This CDR3 comprises 18 residues. CDR1 is LGHDT, CDR2 YNNKEL, per germline (reference sequence). As DNA, the CDR3 is TGTGCCAGCAGCAATGGACAGGTTAGGCCTTCGGGTAATGAAAAACTGTTTTTT. Its translation is CASSNGQVRPSGNEKLFF.

V usage is TRBV27 and J usage is TRBJ2-1, with 10 bases that match TRBD1. Germline CDR1 and CDR2: MNHEY and SMNVEV (reference sequence). With V trimmed by 6 bases and J by 2 bases, 7 bases remained unmatched. The CDR3 has 16 amino acids. CDR3 region: CASRRLTGGAYNEQFF. The CDR3 DNA reads as TGTGCCAGCAGACGATTGACAGGGGGCGCCTACAATGAGCAGTTCTTC.

The chain combines TRBV9 with TRBJ2-3; weak D call: TRBD2 (5 bases). Germline CDR1 reads SGDLS; CDR2 reads YYNGEE. The CDR3 loop spans 15 amino acids. With 4 bases removed from V and 6 bases from J, the gap between germline ends came to 18 bases. The CDR3 loop reads CASSSGGRDVDTQYF. For the CDR3, the DNA is TGTGCCAGCAGCTCCGGAGGTCGGGATGTGGATACGCAGTATTTT. The full variable domain, completed using reference TRBV9 and TRBJ2-3, is DSGVTQTPKHLITATGQRVTLRCSPRSGDLSVYWYQQSLDQGLQFLIQYYNGEERAKGNILERFSAQQFPDLHSELNLSSLELGDSALYFCASSSGGRDVDTQYFGPGTRLTVL.

The chain recombines TRBV5-4 with TRBJ1-1; 9 bases map to TRBD1. J was trimmed by 1 base and V by 4 bases; bases with no gene match: 5. Germline loops: CDR1 SGHNT, CDR2 YYREEE (reference sequence). This CDR3 spans 15 amino acids. This CDR3 reads CASSAGQGANTEAFF. CDR3 nucleotides: TGTGCCAGCAGCGCGGGACAGGGAGCGAACACTGAAGCTTTCTTT.

As for this clone: Germline and junction disagree at one end, which may indicate a read error. The chain combines TRBV2 with TRBJ1-1; the D gene is possibly TRBD1 (5 bases). CDR1 and CDR2 from the germline V gene are SNHLY and FYNNEI. This CDR3 comprises 12 residues. The CDR3 coding sequence is TGTGCCAGCGATACGGGGGGGGGTGACCGCCTCTTT. It encodes CASDTGGGDRLF.

The chain combines TRBV24-1 with TRBJ2-1, with D uncertain. Germline loops: CDR1 KGHDR, CDR2 SFDVKD. The CDR3 extends over 14 amino acids. V lost 0 bases, J lost 8 bases, and 10 bases lay in between. DNA of the CDR3: TGTGCCACCAGTGATTTGCTACGAGGCGATGAGCAGTTCTTC. This encodes CATSDLLRGDEQFF.